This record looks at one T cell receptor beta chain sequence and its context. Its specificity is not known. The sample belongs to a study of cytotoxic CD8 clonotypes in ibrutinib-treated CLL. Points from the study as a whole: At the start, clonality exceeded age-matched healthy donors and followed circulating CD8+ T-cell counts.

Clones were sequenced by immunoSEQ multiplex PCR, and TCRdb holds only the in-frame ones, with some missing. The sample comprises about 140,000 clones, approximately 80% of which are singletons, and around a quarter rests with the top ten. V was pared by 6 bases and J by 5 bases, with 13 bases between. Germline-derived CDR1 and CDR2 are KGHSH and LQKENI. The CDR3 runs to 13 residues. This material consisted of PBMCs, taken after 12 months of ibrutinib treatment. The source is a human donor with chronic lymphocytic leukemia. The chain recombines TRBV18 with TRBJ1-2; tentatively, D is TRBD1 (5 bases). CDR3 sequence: CASSAEGKYGYTF. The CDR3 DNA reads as TGTGCCAGCTCCGCTGAGGGGAAATATGGCTACACCTTC.